The T cell receptor beta chain described here comes from a study of shared T cell receptors in the human thymus. Sequencing used immunoSEQ multiplex PCR; TCRdb keeps in-frame clones, though not all of them. The sample has hundreds of thousands of clones; 88% are singletons. Germline CDR1 reads MRHNA; CDR2 reads SNTAGT. Trimming shortened V by 0 bases and J by 3 bases, and 15 bases separated the two germline ends. The CDR3 contains 16 residues. This same sample was also part of a study on human thymus T cells. This second study notes: Resections removed during corrective heart surgery provided the thymus tissue used. Seemingly biased V and J gene usage marked thymic and blood repertoires. As related research reported, thymic repertoires overlapped highly among unrelated individuals.

The clonotype comes from a boy younger than two with a congenital heart defect. This chain links TRBV6-4 with TRBJ2-7; no definite D call. Sequenced sample: thymocytes. This chain's CDR3 is CASSDSSDLPIYEQYF. The CDR3 bases are TGTGCCAGCAGTGACTCGAGTGACTTGCCCATCTACGAGCAGTACTTC.